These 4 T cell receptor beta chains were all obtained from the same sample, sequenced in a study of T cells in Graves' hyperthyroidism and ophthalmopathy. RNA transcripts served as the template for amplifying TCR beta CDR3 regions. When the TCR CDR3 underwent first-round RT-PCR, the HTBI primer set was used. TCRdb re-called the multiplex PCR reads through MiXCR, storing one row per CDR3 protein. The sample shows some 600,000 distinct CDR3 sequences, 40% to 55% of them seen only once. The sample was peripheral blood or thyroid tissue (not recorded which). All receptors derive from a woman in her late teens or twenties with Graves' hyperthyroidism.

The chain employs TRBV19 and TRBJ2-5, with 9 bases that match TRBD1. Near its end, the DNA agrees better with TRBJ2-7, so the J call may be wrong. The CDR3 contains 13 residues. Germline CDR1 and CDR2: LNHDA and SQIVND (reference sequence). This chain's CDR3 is CASSRDRVDEQYF. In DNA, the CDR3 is TGTGCCAGTAGCCGGGACAGGGTGGACGAGCAGTACTTC.

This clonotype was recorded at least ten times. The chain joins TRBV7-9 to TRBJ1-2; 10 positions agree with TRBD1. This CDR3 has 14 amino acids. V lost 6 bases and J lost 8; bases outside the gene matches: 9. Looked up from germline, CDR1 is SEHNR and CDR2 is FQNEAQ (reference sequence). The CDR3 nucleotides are TGTGCCAGCAGACCGTGGGACAGGGGAGGAGGCTACACCTTC. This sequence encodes CASRPWDRGGGYTF.

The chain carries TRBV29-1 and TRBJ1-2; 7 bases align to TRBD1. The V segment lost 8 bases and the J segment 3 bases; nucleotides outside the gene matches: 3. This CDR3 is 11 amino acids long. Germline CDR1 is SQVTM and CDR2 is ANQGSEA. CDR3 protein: CSRQGYYGYTF. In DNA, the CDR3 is TGCAGCCGACAGGGCTACTATGGCTACACCTTC. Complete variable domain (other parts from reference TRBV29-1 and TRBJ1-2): SAVISQKPSRDICQRGTSLTIQCQVDSQVTMMFWYRQQPGQSLTLIATANQGSEATYESGFVIDKFPISRPNLTFSTLTVSNMSPEDSSIYLCSRQGYYGYTFGSGTRLTVV.

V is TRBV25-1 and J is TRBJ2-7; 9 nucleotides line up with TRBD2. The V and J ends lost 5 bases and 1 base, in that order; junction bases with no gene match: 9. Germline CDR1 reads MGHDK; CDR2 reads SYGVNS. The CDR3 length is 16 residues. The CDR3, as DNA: TGTGCCAGCAGTCAGATTAGCGGGAGCAATTCCTACGAGCAGTACTTC. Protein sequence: CASSQISGSNSYEQYF.